This TCR beta chain was found in a study of blood T cells in healthy people across ages. The length of the CDR3 is 16 residues. After removal of 4 bases from V and 5 bases from J, the junction contained 8 bases not matched to a gene. Germline V gives CDR1 LGHDT, CDR2 YNNKEL (reference sequence). Notes on the study in general: Higher diversity, along with more naive CD4+ cells, distinguished long-lived donors from aged donors.

This clonotype showed up many times. Its target is not known. A second about 7 to 12 cycle PCR used barcoded and J-beta primers. TCRdb processed the 5' RACE reads anew with MiXCR; each CDR3 protein has one entry. The repertoire holds around 1,700,000 distinct CDR3 sequences, under 30% seen once, with about 8% in the top ten. Sequencing was carried out using blood. This chain connects TRBV3-1 to TRBJ2-5, with 12 bases that match TRBD2. The sequence was obtained from a woman aged 25 to 39 in good health. CDR3 residues: CASSLLTSGSTETQYF. CDR3 DNA sequence: TGTGCCAGCAGCCTTTTGACTAGCGGGAGCACTGAGACCCAGTACTTC.